This record covers a single T cell receptor (beta chain). This specimen comes from a study of T cell repertoires in aging, cancer and after chemotherapy. Looking at the study overall: The whole study produced a dataset of roughly 8.6 million TCR reads.

Rearranged V-D-J TRB sequences were amplified with a mixed TRB-A/B primer pool. TCRdb re-analysed the multiplex PCR reads in MiXCR, keeping a single row per CDR3 protein. Of around 1,700 distinct CDR3 sequences listed, around 40% are singletons. TCR beta rearrangements were amplified from peripheral blood genomic DNA. The germline V gene encodes CDR1 SGDLS and CDR2 YYNGEE. This CDR3 region has 14 residues. V was shortened by 4 bases and J by 9 bases, with 14 bases between the two germline ends. Sequenced: blood. This chain links TRBV9 with TRBJ1-6; D perhaps matches TRBD1 (5 bases). The TCR sequence derives from a human donor with a solid tumor. The DNA for the CDR3 is TGTGCCAGCAGCCCTGAGGACGGGGGTTCACCCCTCCACTTT. Residues: CASSPEDGGSPLHF.